This TCR beta chain emerged from a study of cytomegalovirus exposure and HLA in healthy donors. Regarding the study as a whole: Common viral pathogens (according to a later analysis) appeared linked to several of the most significant clusters. CMV serostatus stood as the only immune exposure information on hand. Despite most TCR sequences being rare, some public TCRs occurred in many donors.

V shed 3 bases and J 3 bases; nucleotides not matched to a gene: 9. The CDR3 covers 16 residues. The germline CDR1 and CDR2 sequences are SGHKS and YYEKEE (reference sequence). About this clone: Its antigen is undetermined.

PCR employed 60 Vbeta and 13 Jbeta primers. Method: immunoSEQ multiplex PCR; TCRdb's copy keeps in-frame clones and lacks some. The sample holds 180,000 or so clones, 82% seen once. The receptor was isolated from a woman between 45 and 60 years old in good health and CMV-seropositive. Sample: PBMCs. The chain combines TRBV5-5 with TRBJ1-3; 7 nucleotides line up with TRBD1. In DNA form, the CDR3 reads TGTGCCAGCAGCTGGGACGGGACAGCCCTTGGAAACACCATATATTTT. Encoded protein: CASSWDGTALGNTIYF.